A single sample is the source of the 21 T cell receptor beta chains below, sequenced in a study of Graves' ophthalmopathy and Graves' hyperthyroidism. RNA transcripts served as template for amplifying TCR beta CDR3 sequences. The first-round RT-PCR employed HTBI primers together with the Qiagen OneStep RT-PCR kit. A multiplex PCR was then performed as the second round. From the multiplex PCR reads, TCRdb called clonotypes with MiXCR, one entry per CDR3 protein. The sample contains just over 600,000 distinct CDR3 sequences, about 24% of which appear only once. Source material: peripheral blood. Receptors originate from a woman under 30 with stable Graves' hyperthyroidism. Some clones in this sample may be carry-over from other donors' samples.

The chain uses TRBV5-5 and TRBJ2-7; possible D gene TRBD1, 6 bases. The CDR3 is made up of 15 amino acids. Germline lookup yields CDR1 SGHKS and CDR2 YYEKEE (reference sequence). Trimming shortened V by 0 bases and J by 6 bases, and 16 bases separated the two germline ends. This CDR3 is CASSLGVRGRGEQYF. The CDR3 coding sequence is TGTGCCAGCAGCTTGGGAGTCAGGGGCAGGGGCGAGCAGTACTTC.

This clonotype was counted ten times or more. CDR3 bases: TGTGCCAGCAGCTCCGAGGATGGCTACACCTTC. Its translation is CASSSEDGYTF. The chain recombines TRBV11-1 with TRBJ1-2, with D hard to call. CDR3 length: 11 residues. Trimming took 4 bases from V and 6 from J, leaving 6 bases between them. The germline V gene encodes CDR1 SGHAT and CDR2 FQDESV (reference sequence). Full variable domain (outside the CDR3, taken from reference TRBV11-1 and TRBJ1-2): EAEVAQSPRYKITEKSQAVAFWCDPISGHATLYWYRQILGQGPELLVQFQDESVVDDSQLPKDRFSAERLKGVDSTLKIQPAELGDSAMYLCASSSEDGYTFGSGTRLTVV.

Ten or more counts support this clonotype. V gene TRBV7-2 combines with J gene TRBJ2-7; TRBD1 matches at 7 bases. Germline V gene data show CDR1 as SGHTA and CDR2 as FQGNSA. The CDR3 is 14 residues long. Trimming removed 2 bases from V and 3 bases from J; junction bases left unmatched: 4. CDR3 amino acids: CASSLKGQYYEQYF. The CDR3 DNA follows: TGTGCCAGCAGCTTAAAGGGACAGTACTACGAGCAGTACTTC.

The gene calls are TRBV20-1 and TRBJ2-7, with D possibly being TRBD2 (6 bases). V was trimmed by 1 base and J by 4 bases, leaving 14 bases between them. Germline values: CDR1 DFQATT, CDR2 SNEGSKA (reference sequence). This CDR3 is 14 amino acids long. The CDR3 loop reads CSARVAGKGYEQYF. CDR3 bases: TGCAGTGCTAGAGTTGCGGGGAAGGGATACGAGCAGTACTTC.

This clonotype has at least ten counts. The chain combines TRBV3-1 with TRBJ2-7; D is uncertain. Deletions cut 0 bases from V and 2 bases from J, with 5 bases between. CDR1 is LGHDT, CDR2 YNNKEL, per germline (reference sequence). This CDR3 has 13 amino acids. CDR3 sequence: CASSQDAAYEQYF. In nucleotides, the CDR3 is TGTGCCAGCAGCCAAGATGCGGCCTACGAGCAGTACTTC.

The chain links TRBV6-1 to TRBJ1-2; D remains unclear. V lost 3 bases and J 0 bases, leaving 11 bases between the germline ends. This CDR3 has 15 amino acids. CDR1 is MNHNS and CDR2 is SASEGT in the germline V gene. The CDR3 spells CASSETTEPNYGYTF. Written as DNA, the CDR3 is TGTGCCAGCAGTGAGACGACGGAGCCTAACTATGGCTACACCTTC.

The V and J genes are TRBV14 and TRBJ2-7; 13 nucleotides agree with TRBD2. The CDR3 covers 18 residues. CDR1 is SGHDN, CDR2 FVKESK, per germline. Losses at the gene ends were 2 bases for V and 6 bases for J; bases not matched to a gene: 13. This CDR3 reads CASSQPGLAGKRRLEQYF. The DNA for the CDR3 is TGTGCCAGCAGCCAACCGGGACTAGCGGGGAAAAGAAGGCTCGAGCAGTACTTC.

This clonotype has ten or more counts. The V call is TRBV11-1, the J call TRBJ1-3; tentative D call: TRBD1 (5 bases). V shed 1 base and J shed 0 bases, with 10 bases lying between them. There are 16 residues in the CDR3. Germline lookup yields CDR1 SGHAT and CDR2 FQDESV (reference sequence). CDR3 in amino acids: CASSLGDSSSGNTIYF. Here the CDR3 DNA reads TGTGCCAGCAGCTTAGGCGACAGCTCCTCTGGAAACACCATATATTTT. Together with reference TRBV11-1 and TRBJ1-3, the CDR3 gives the full variable domain: EAEVAQSPRYKITEKSQAVAFWCDPISGHATLYWYRQILGQGPELLVQFQDESVVDDSQLPKDRFSAERLKGVDSTLKIQPAELGDSAMYLCASSLGDSSSGNTIYFGEGSWLTVV.

Comments on this clonotype: A single base separates this from a much larger clone, so it may be a read error. No conserved phenylalanine or tryptophan is present at the end of the CDR3, so a read error is the likely explanation. Written as DNA, the CDR3 is TGTGCCAGCAATCGGGACAGGGATGACGAGCAGTACTCC. It yields the protein CASNRDRDDEQYS. The V call is TRBV2, the J call TRBJ2-7; 9 bases map to TRBD1. The CDR3 runs to 13 residues. Germline trimming cut 7 bases from V and 5 bases from J; bases unmatched to any gene: 6. Germline V gene sequence: CDR1 SNHLY, CDR2 FYNNEI.

This clonotype has a count of ten or more. The genes are TRBV6-2 or TRBV6-3 and TRBJ1-2; D might be TRBD1 (5 bases). Deletions cut 5 bases from V and 3 bases from J, with 19 bases between. Germline CDR1 and CDR2: MNHEY and SVGEGT. The CDR3 sequence is 16 residues long. Here the CDR3 DNA reads TGTGCCAGCAGTACCCCTATGGGGGGTCTCGACTATGGCTACACCTTC. The encoded protein is CASSTPMGGLDYGYTF.

The V call is TRBV16, the J call TRBJ2-7; 8 bases line up with TRBD2. The CDR3 contains 16 residues. The germline CDR1 and CDR2 sequences are KGHSY and FQNENV. V lost 0 bases, J lost 9 bases, and 13 bases stayed unmatched. The CDR3: CASSQSREEGERGQYF. Here the CDR3 DNA reads TGTGCCAGCAGCCAATCGCGGGAGGAAGGCGAGCGAGGGCAGTACTTC.

This clonotype came up many times. The chain joins TRBV18 to TRBJ2-7; 7 nucleotides align to TRBD2. The germline V gene encodes CDR1 KGHSH and CDR2 LQKENI. The CDR3 covers 16 residues. V was pared by 6 bases and J by 2 bases, with 13 bases of the junction left unmatched. CDR3: CASSAPSGGPTYEQYF. CDR3 nucleotides: TGTGCCAGCTCCGCTCCATCGGGAGGTCCGACCTACGAGCAGTACTTC.

This clonotype occurred many times. The chain couples TRBV7-9 to TRBJ2-7; no firm D call. In germline, CDR1 is SEHNR, CDR2 FQNEAQ (reference sequence). The CDR3 has 12 residues. With 4 bases removed from V and 7 bases from J, the gap between germline ends came to 11 bases. The DNA of the CDR3 is TGTGCCAGCAGCTCAACCAGTGGGGAGCAGTACTTC. This encodes CASSSTSGEQYF.

At least ten counts were recorded for this clonotype. The chain couples TRBV2 to TRBJ1-6; 10 bases match TRBD1. Germline V CDR1 and CDR2: SNHLY, FYNNEI. With V trimmed by 6 bases and J by 7 bases, 6 bases remained unmatched. The CDR3 has 15 residues. The CDR3 reads CASRIPGQGNSPLHF. CDR3 DNA: TGTGCCAGCAGGATACCGGGACAGGGGAATTCACCCCTCCACTTT.

This clonotype was recorded many times. The chain carries TRBV15 and TRBJ2-5; 8 bases are a match to TRBD1. CDR3 length: 16 residues. Germline V CDR1 and CDR2: LNHNV, YYDKDF (reference sequence). The V segment lost 3 bases and the J segment 4 bases; nucleotides outside the gene matches: 10. Here the CDR3 reads CATSRGVQGARETQYF. The CDR3 DNA reads TGTGCCACCAGCAGGGGCGTCCAGGGGGCACGAGAGACCCAGTACTTC.

This clonotype has a count of ten or more. V gene TRBV28 combines with J gene TRBJ1-5; D not certain. The ends were cut back, 7 bases at V and 6 bases at J, with 10 bases in the middle. The germline V gene encodes CDR1 MDHEN and CDR2 SYDVKM. The length of the CDR3 is 12 residues. CDR3 protein: CASMISGQPQHF. In DNA, the CDR3 is TGTGCCAGCATGATAAGTGGTCAGCCCCAGCATTTT.

This clonotype was observed many times. As DNA, the CDR3 is TGTGCCTGGAGTTTCACGACCCAGGGTAGCTATGGCTACACCTTC. It codes for CAWSFTTQGSYGYTF. This chain uses TRBV30 with TRBJ1-2; D possibly corresponds to TRBD1 (5 bases). Germline CDR1 GTSNPN, CDR2 SVGIG (reference sequence). This CDR3 is built from 15 residues. V was shortened by 2 bases and J by 4 bases, with 17 bases between the two germline ends. The variable domain in full, with the rest retrieved from reference TRBV30 and TRBJ1-2, is SQTIHQWPATLVQPVGSPLSLECTVEGTSNPNLYWYRQAAGRGLQLLFYSVGIGQISSEVPQNLSASRPQDRQFILSSKKLLLSDSGFYLCAWSFTTQGSYGYTFGSGTRLTVV.

This clonotype was seen once. J is TRBJ1-6 and V is TRBV10-3, with TRBD1 matching 10 bases. The germline V gene encodes CDR1 ENHRY and CDR2 SYGVKD. The CDR3 covers 14 residues. After removal of 6 bases from V and 9 bases from J, the junction contained 5 bases not matched to a gene. CDR3 region: CAIRSDRGASPLHF. CDR3 bases: TGTGCCATCAGATCGGACAGGGGGGCTTCACCCCTCCACTTT.

The chain recombines TRBV29-1 with TRBJ2-5, with TRBD1 as a possible D gene (5 bases). Germline-derived CDR1 and CDR2 are SQVTM and ANQGSEA. This CDR3 has 13 amino acids. V was clipped by 0 bases and J by 4 bases, with 9 bases between them. CDR3 in DNA: TGCAGCGTTGAAGATCTTAGGGGAGAGACCCAGTACTTC. It is translated as CSVEDLRGETQYF.

Ten or more counts support this clonotype. The chain combines TRBV6-1 with TRBJ1-1, with D perhaps matching TRBD1 (6 bases). The CDR3 consists of 16 residues. Germline loops: CDR1 MNHNS, CDR2 SASEGT. Trimming left V 5 bases short and J 4 bases short, with 20 bases between. In DNA form, the CDR3 reads TGTGCCAGCAGTACACCTTACCGGCAGGGGAGCACTGAAGCTTTCTTT. Translating gives CASSTPYRQGSTEAFF.

The V call is TRBV5-1, the J call TRBJ1-5; D gene unclear. This CDR3 is 14 amino acids long. The germline V gene encodes CDR1 SGHRS and CDR2 YFSETQ. V was cut by 4 bases and J by 7 bases, with 15 bases left in between. In nucleotides, the CDR3 is TGCGCCAGCAGCCCGGGAACAGCGCAACAGCCCCAGCATTTT. This translates into CASSPGTAQQPQHF.